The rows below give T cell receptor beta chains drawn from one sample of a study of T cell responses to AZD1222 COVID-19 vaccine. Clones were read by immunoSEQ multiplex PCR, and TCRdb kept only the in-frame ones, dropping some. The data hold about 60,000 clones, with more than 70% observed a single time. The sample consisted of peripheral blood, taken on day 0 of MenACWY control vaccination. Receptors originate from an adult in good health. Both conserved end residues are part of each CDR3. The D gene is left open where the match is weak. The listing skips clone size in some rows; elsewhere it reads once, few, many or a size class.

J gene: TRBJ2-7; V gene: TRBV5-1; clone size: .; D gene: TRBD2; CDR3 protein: CASSTTSGNYEQYF; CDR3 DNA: TGCGCCAGCAGCACGACTAGCGGGAACTACGAGCAGTACTTC
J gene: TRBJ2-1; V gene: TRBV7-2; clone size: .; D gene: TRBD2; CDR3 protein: CASSFSGRAWNEQFF; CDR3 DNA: TGTGCCAGCAGCTTTAGCGGGAGGGCGTGGAATGAGCAGTTCTTC
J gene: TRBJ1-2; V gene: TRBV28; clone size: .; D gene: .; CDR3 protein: CASTLLLRRGMGYGYTF; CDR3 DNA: TGTGCCAGCACCCTTCTACTCCGGAGAGGGATGGGGTATGGCTACACCTTC
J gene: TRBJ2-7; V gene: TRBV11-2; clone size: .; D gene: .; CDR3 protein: CASSLVGTAYEQYF; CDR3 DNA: TGTGCCAGCAGCTTAGTCGGGACTGCTTACGAGCAGTACTTC
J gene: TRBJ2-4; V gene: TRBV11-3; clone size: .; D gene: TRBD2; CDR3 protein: CASSLVAGSERYF; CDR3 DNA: TGTGCCAGCAGCTTAGTAGCGGGATCTGAGCGGTACTTC
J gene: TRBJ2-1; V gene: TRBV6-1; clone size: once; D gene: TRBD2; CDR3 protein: CASSEQGSGTLYNEQFF; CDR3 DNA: TGTGCCAGCAGTGAACAAGGTAGCGGGACACTTTACAATGAGCAGTTCTTC
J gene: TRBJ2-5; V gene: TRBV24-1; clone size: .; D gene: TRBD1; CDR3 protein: CATSENPGQGAETQYF; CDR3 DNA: TGTGCCACCAGTGAAAATCCGGGACAGGGGGCCGAGACCCAGTACTTC
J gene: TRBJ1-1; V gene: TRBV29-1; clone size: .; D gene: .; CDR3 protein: CSVDKTGTNTEAFF; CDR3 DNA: TGCAGCGTTGATAAAACAGGGACGAACACTGAAGCTTTCTTT
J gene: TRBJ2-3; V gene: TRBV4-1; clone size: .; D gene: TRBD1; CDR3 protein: CASSQDQGQGEDTQYF; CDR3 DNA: TGCGCCAGCAGCCAAGATCAGGGACAGGGCGAAGATACGCAGTATTTT
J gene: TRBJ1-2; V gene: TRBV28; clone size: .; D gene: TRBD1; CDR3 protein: CASSLLTGVQGGYTF; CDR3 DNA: TGTGCCAGCAGTTTATTGACAGGGGTTCAGGGTGGCTACACCTTC
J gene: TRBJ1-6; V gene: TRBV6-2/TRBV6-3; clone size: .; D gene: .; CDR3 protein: CASSFGQMGNSPLHF; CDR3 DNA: TGTGCCAGCAGTTTCGGACAGATGGGGAATTCACCCCTCCACTTT
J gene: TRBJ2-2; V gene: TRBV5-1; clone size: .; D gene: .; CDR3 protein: CASSLGPSNTGELFF; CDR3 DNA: TGCGCCAGCAGCTTGGGACCGTCGAACACCGGGGAGCTGTTTTTT
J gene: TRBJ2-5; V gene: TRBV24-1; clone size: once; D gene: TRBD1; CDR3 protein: CATSAGGQGLETQYF; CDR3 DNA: TGTGCCACCAGTGCCGGAGGACAGGGTTTGGAGACCCAGTACTTC
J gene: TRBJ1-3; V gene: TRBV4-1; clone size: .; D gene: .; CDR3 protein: CASSQDDAGPGNTIYF; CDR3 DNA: TGCGCCAGCAGCCAAGATGATGCAGGGCCTGGAAACACCATATATTTT
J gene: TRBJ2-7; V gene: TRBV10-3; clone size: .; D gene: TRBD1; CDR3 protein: CAISEETGGSYEQYF; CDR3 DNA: TGTGCCATCAGTGAAGAAACAGGGGGCTCCTACGAGCAGTACTTC
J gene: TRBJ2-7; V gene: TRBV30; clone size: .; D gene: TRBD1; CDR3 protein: CAWSVHHRGTYEQYF; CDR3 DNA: TGTGCCTGGAGTGTCCACCACAGGGGGACCTACGAGCAGTACTTC
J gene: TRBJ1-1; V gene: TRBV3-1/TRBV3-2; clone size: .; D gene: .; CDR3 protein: CASSQVYGTNTEAFF; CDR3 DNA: TGTGCCAGCAGCCAAGTCTACGGAACGAACACTGAAGCTTTCTTT
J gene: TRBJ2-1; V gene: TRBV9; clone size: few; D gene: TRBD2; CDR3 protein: CASSVSPVGGSSYNEQFF; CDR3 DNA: TGTGCCAGCAGCGTATCCCCGGTCGGCGGGAGCTCCTACAATGAGCAGTTCTTC
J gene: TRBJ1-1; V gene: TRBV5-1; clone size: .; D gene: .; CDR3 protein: CASSTGFSNTEAFF; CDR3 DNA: TGCGCCAGCAGCACAGGGTTTTCGAACACTGAAGCTTTCTTT
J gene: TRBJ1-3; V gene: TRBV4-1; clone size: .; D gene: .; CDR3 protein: CASSQFDPSLGNTIYF; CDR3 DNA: TGCGCCAGCAGCCAATTCGACCCGTCGCTCGGAAACACCATATATTTT
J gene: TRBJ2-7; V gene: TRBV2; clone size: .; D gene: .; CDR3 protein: CASSVSFGGGEQYF; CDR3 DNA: TGTGCCAGCAGTGTAAGTTTTGGGGGCGGCGAGCAGTACTTC
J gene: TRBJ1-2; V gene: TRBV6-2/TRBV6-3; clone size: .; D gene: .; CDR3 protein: CASSYSGQRNYGYTF; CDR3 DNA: TGTGCCAGCAGTTACTCCGGACAGCGGAACTATGGCTACACCTTC
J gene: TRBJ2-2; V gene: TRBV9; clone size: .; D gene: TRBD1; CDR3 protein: CASSVAGTGKGGELFF; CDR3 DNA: TGTGCCAGCAGCGTGGCCGGGACAGGGAAAGGCGGGGAGCTGTTTTTT
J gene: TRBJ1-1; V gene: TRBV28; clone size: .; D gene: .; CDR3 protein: CASRWASMNTEAFF; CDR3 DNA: TGTGCCAGCAGATGGGCCAGCATGAACACTGAAGCTTTCTTT
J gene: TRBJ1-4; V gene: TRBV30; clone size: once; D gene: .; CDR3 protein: CAWSLQGNNEKLFF; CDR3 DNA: TGTGCCTGGAGTCTCCAGGGCAACAATGAAAAACTGTTTTTT
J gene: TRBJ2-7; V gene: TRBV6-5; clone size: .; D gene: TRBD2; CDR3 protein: CASREGTSVYEQYF; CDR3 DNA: TGTGCCAGCCGGGAGGGAACCTCTGTCTACGAGCAGTACTTC
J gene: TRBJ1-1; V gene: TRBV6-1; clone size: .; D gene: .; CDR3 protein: CASSDPNGANTEAFF; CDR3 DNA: TGTGCCAGCAGTGACCCTAACGGGGCAAACACTGAAGCTTTCTTT
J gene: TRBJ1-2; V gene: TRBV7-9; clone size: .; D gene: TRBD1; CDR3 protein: CASSLAGQGAIDYGYTF; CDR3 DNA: TGTGCCAGCAGCTTAGCGGGGCAGGGGGCAATCGACTATGGCTACACCTTC
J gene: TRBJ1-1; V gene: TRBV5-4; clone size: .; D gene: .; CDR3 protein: CASSLPTRAGTEAFF; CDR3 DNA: TGTGCCAGCAGCTTACCTACGAGGGCGGGCACTGAAGCTTTCTTT
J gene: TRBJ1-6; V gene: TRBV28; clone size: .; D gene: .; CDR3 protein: CASSGPGADSPLHF; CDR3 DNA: TGTGCCAGCAGTGGCCCCGGGGCCGATTCACCCCTCCACTTT
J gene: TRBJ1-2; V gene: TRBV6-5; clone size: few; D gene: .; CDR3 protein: CASRRSGYTF; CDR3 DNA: TGTGCCAGCCGACGGTCTGGCTACACCTTC
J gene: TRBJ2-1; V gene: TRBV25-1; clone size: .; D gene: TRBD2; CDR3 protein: CASSKLAGWSYNEQFF; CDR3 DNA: TGTGCCAGCAGCAAACTAGCGGGATGGTCCTACAATGAGCAGTTCTTC
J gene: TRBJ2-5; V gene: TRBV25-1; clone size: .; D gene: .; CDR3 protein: CASSRQETQYF; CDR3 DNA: TGTGCCAGCAGTCGACAAGAGACCCAGTACTTC
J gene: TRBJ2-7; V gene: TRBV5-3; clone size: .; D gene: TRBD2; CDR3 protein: CARSLEIAGRAYEQYF; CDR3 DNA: TGTGCCAGAAGCTTGGAGATAGCGGGAAGGGCCTACGAGCAGTACTTC
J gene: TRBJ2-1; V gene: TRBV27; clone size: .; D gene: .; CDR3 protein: CASSLGFHNEQFF; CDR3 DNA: TGTGCCAGCAGTTTAGGGTTTCACAATGAGCAGTTCTTC
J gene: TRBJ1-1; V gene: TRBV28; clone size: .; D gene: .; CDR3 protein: CAGRGLLNTEAFF; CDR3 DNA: TGTGCCGGCAGGGGACTACTGAACACTGAAGCTTTCTTT
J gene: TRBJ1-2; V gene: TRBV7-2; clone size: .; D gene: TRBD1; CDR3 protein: CASSTRTGGGYTF; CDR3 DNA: TGTGCCAGCAGCACCCGGACAGGGGGTGGCTACACCTTC
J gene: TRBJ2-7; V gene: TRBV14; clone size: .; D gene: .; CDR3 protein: CASSRSGIRHEQYF; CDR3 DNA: TGTGCCAGCAGCCGGTCGGGGATCCGCCACGAGCAGTACTTC
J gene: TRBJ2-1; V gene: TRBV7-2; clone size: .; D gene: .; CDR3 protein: CASSLGVNEQFF; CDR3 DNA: TGTGCCAGCAGCTTAGGGGTTAATGAGCAGTTCTTC
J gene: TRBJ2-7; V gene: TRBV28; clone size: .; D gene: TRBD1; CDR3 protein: CASSRDREDYEQYF; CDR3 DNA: TGTGCCAGCAGTCGGGACAGGGAAGACTACGAGCAGTACTTC
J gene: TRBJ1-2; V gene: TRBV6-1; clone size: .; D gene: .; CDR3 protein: CASSEATGVFYGYTF; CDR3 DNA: TGTGCCAGCAGTGAAGCGACAGGAGTATTCTATGGCTACACCTTC
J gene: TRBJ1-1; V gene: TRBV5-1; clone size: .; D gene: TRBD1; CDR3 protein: CASSLEGRGWVNTEAFF; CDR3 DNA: TGCGCCAGCAGCTTGGAAGGCAGGGGGTGGGTGAACACTGAAGCTTTCTTT
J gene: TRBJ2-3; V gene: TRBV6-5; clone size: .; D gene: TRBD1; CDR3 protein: CASTPGGQGEDTQYF; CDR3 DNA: TGTGCCAGCACCCCGGGGGGACAGGGGGAGGATACGCAGTATTTT
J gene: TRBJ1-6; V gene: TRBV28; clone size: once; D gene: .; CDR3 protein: CASSLVLGGSPLHF; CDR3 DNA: TGTGCCAGCAGTTTGGTCTTAGGCGGGTCACCCCTCCACTTT
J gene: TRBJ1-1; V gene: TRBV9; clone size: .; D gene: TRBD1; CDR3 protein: CASSTLQGAYTEAFF; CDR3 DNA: TGTGCCAGCAGCACTTTACAGGGGGCGTATACTGAAGCTTTCTTT
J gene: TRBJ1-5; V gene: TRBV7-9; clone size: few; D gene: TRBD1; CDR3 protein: CASSLTGKAQHF; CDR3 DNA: TGTGCCAGCAGCTTGACAGGGAAGGCCCAGCATTTT
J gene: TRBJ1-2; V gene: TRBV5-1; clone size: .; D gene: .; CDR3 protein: CASSPPGIQDGYTF; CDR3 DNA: TGCGCCAGCAGCCCGCCCGGGATCCAGGATGGCTACACCTTC
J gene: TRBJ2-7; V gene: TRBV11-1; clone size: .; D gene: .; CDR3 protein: CASSPGGWRPDF; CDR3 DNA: TGTGCCAGCAGCCCCGGCGGGTGGAGACCTGACTTC
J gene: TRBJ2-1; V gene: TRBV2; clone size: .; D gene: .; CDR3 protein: CASSWEWGPNEQFF; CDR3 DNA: TGTGCCAGCAGTTGGGAGTGGGGGCCCAATGAGCAGTTCTTC
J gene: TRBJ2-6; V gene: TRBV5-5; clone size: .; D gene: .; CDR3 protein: CASSLGWGAGANVLTF; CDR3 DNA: TGTGCCAGCAGCTTGGGTTGGGGGGCTGGGGCCAACGTCCTGACTTTC
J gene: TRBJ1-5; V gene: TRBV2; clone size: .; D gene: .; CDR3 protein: CASSDMQGYQPQHF; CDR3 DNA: TGTGCCAGCAGTGATATGCAGGGGTATCAGCCCCAGCATTTT
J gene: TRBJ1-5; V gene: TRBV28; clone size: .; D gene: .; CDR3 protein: CASSFPPRQPQHF; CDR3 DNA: TGTGCCAGCAGTTTCCCGCCTCGTCAGCCCCAGCATTTT
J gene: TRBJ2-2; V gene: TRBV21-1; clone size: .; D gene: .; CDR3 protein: CASSKGIPVNTGELFF; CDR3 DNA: TGTGCCAGCAGCAAAGGAATCCCCGTAAACACCGGGGAGCTGTTTTTT